One sample yielded the 27 T cell receptor beta chains listed below, sequenced in a study of T cell responses to AZD1222 COVID-19 vaccine. TCRdb's table, derived via immunoSEQ multiplex PCR, lists solely in-frame clones and lacks some. The data contain approximately 82,000 clones, about 94% of them singletons. The material sequenced was peripheral blood, taken 28 days after the second AZD1222 dose. These receptors all stem from an adult who received the AZD1222 COVID-19 vaccine.

DNA for the CDR3: TGTGCCAGCAGCCAGACGGGAAATCAGCCCCAGCATTTT. Its translation: CASSQTGNQPQHF. The rearrangement joins TRBV9 to TRBJ1-5; D not resolved. The CDR3 has 13 amino acids. V lost 4 bases to trimming and J lost 4 bases, with 9 bases between them. The germline gives CDR1 SGDLS, CDR2 YYNGEE.

This clone was detected only once. This chain uses TRBV30 with TRBJ2-3; D is possibly TRBD1 (5 bases). Germline-derived CDR1 and CDR2 are GTSNPN and SVGIG (reference sequence). CDR3 length: 14 amino acids. V was shortened by 0 bases and J by 5 bases, with 12 bases between the two germline ends. The CDR3 here is CAWSVAGIRDTQYF. The CDR3 region has the DNA TGTGCCTGGAGTGTCGCAGGGATTAGAGATACGCAGTATTTT.

The J gene is TRBJ2-7, the V gene TRBV5-1, with D unclear. The length of the CDR3 is 15 residues. Trimming shortened V by 2 bases and J by 0 bases, and 12 bases separated the two germline ends. The germline gives CDR1 SGHRS, CDR2 YFSETQ. CDR3 nucleotide sequence: TGCGCCAGCAGCTTCGGGCAGGCTGCCTCCTACGAGCAGTACTTC. It yields the protein CASSFGQAASYEQYF.

V usage is TRBV5-1 and J usage is TRBJ1-1; perhaps TRBD1 as D (6 bases). There are 14 residues in the CDR3. V lost 2 bases, J lost 8 bases, and 16 bases lay in between. Looked up from germline, CDR1 is SGHRS and CDR2 is YFSETQ. In nucleotides, the CDR3 is TGCGCCAGCAGCTTAGCCCCTCAACAGGGAGAAGCTTTCTTT. Its protein is CASSLAPQQGEAFF.

In its sample, this clone was seen once. This chain uses TRBV3-1 (or the pseudogene TRBV3-2) with TRBJ1-2; 8 nucleotides line up with TRBD1. The V gene end was trimmed by 1 base and the J gene end by 8 bases; junction bases not matched to a gene: 6. Germline values: CDR1 LGHDT, CDR2 YNNKEL (reference sequence). This CDR3 comprises 14 residues. In nucleotides, the CDR3 is TGTGCCAGCAGCCAAGTAGCGACAGGGGTAGGCTACACCTTC. Amino acids: CASSQVATGVGYTF.

This chain uses TRBV9 with TRBJ2-7, with 8 bases that match TRBD1. V shed 4 bases, J shed 5 bases, and the junction held 14 bases outside the gene matches. In germline, CDR1 is SGDLS, CDR2 YYNGEE. This CDR3 is 16 amino acids long. The CDR3 DNA follows: TGTGCCAGCAGCAGTATAGGGACAGGACCTCTGGACGAGCAGTACTTC. Its translation: CASSSIGTGPLDEQYF.

The chain joins TRBV30 to TRBJ1-6, with 9 bases fitting TRBD1. V lost 0 bases and J lost 7; bases outside the gene matches: 4. Germline CDR1 and CDR2: GTSNPN and SVGIG (reference sequence). The length of the CDR3 is 15 residues. This chain's CDR3 is CAWSVSGTGNSPLHF. CDR3 nucleotides: TGTGCCTGGAGTGTAAGTGGGACAGGGAATTCACCCCTCCACTTT.

This chain uses TRBV18 with TRBJ1-5; D may be TRBD1 (6 bases). Germline loops: CDR1 KGHSH, CDR2 LQKENI. This CDR3 is 14 amino acids long. V was clipped by 3 bases and J by 2 bases, with 8 bases between them. For the CDR3, the DNA is TGTGCCAGCTCACCTTACAGGGGCAATCAGCCCCAGCATTTT. Translated, it gives CASSPYRGNQPQHF.

With respect to this clone: Different DNA sequences within this sample yield the same CDR3. The rearrangement uses TRBV5-1 and TRBJ2-2; TRBD1 is a possible D gene (6 bases). Trimming left V 0 bases short and J 6 bases short, with 9 bases between. CDR3 length: 14 amino acids. Germline V gives CDR1 SGHRS, CDR2 YFSETQ. The CDR3 protein is CASSLVQGPGELFF. The CDR3 DNA reads as TGCGCCAGCAGCTTGGTCCAGGGGCCCGGGGAGCTGTTTTTT. Supplemented by reference TRBV5-1 and TRBJ2-2, the full variable domain reads KAGVTQTPRYLIKTRGQQVTLSCSPISGHRSVSWYQQTPGQGLQFLFEYFSETQRNKGNFPGRFSGRQFSNSRSEMNVSTLELGDSALYLCASSLVQGPGELFFGEGSRLTVL.

The chain has TRBV6-2 or TRBV6-3 and TRBJ2-7; D is uncertain. This CDR3 region has 15 residues. Germline V CDR1 and CDR2: MNHEY, SVGEGT. V shed 0 bases and J shed 2 bases, with 11 bases lying between them. CDR3 in amino acids: CASSYSDPGPYEQYF. In DNA, the CDR3 is TGTGCCAGCAGTTACTCGGACCCGGGCCCCTACGAGCAGTACTTC.

Of note for this clone: The junction does not match germline at one end; this may be a read error. V gene TRBV19 combines with J gene TRBJ2-1, with 9 bases that match TRBD1. CDR1 and CDR2 from the germline V gene are LNHDA and SQIVND (reference sequence). The CDR3 has 16 residues. CDR3 loop: CASSIGGTGSFNEQFF. CDR3 nucleotides: TGTGCCAGTAGTATCGGGGGGACAGGGTCCTTCAATGAGCAGTTCTTC.

This clone was detected once. The rearrangement uses TRBV12-3 or TRBV12-4 and TRBJ1-2; D might be TRBD1 (6 bases). CDR3 size: 13 residues. V was pared by 0 bases and J by 7 bases, with 9 bases between. The DNA for the CDR3 is TGTGCCAGCAGTTTAGCGCTAGGGGGTGGCTACACCTTC. It yields the protein CASSLALGGGYTF.

This chain joins TRBV28 and TRBJ1-1, with unresolved D. Trimming shortened V by 1 base and J by 4 bases, and 10 bases separated the two germline ends. From germline, CDR1 is MDHEN and CDR2 SYDVKM. The CDR3 totals 14 residues. CDR3 amino acids: CASSLYASGTEAFF. DNA for the CDR3: TGTGCCAGCAGTTTATACGCATCGGGCACTGAAGCTTTCTTT. Variable domain in full (rest from reference TRBV28 and TRBJ1-1): DVKVTQSSRYLVKRTGEKVFLECVQDMDHENMFWYRQDPGLGLRLIYFSYDVKMKEKGDIPEGYSVSREKKERFSLILESASTNQTSMYLCASSLYASGTEAFFGQGTRLTVV.

The chain links TRBV29-1 to TRBJ2-5; possible D gene TRBD2, 5 bases. The germline V and J ends were trimmed by 3 bases and 5 bases, with 10 bases remaining between them. This CDR3 is 12 amino acids long. The V gene's germline CDR1 is SQVTM and CDR2 ANQGSEA. CDR3 nucleotide sequence: TGCAGCGTTGAGAAAGGCGGGGAGACCCAGTACTTC. Translated: CSVEKGGETQYF. Combining the CDR3 with reference TRBV29-1 and TRBJ2-5 gives the whole variable domain SAVISQKPSRDICQRGTSLTIQCQVDSQVTMMFWYRQQPGQSLTLIATANQGSEATYESGFVIDKFPISRPNLTFSTLTVSNMSPEDSSIYLCSVEKGGETQYFGPGTRLLVL.

The V gene is TRBV30, the J gene TRBJ1-2; TRBD1 might be the D (5 bases). The CDR3 consists of 16 residues. Trimming cost V 2 bases and J 1 base, with 17 bases left between them. The germline V gene encodes CDR1 GTSNPN and CDR2 SVGIG (reference sequence). The CDR3 nucleotides are TGTGCCTGGAGTCTGGGACTCCTTGGGAATAACTATGGCTACACCTTC. Translated, it gives CAWSLGLLGNNYGYTF. The variable domain in full, completed from reference TRBV30 and TRBJ1-2, reads SQTIHQWPATLVQPVGSPLSLECTVEGTSNPNLYWYRQAAGRGLQLLFYSVGIGQISSEVPQNLSASRPQDRQFILSSKKLLLSDSGFYLCAWSLGLLGNNYGYTFGSGTRLTVV.

This sequence joins TRBV27 and TRBJ1-1, with D possibly TRBD1 on 5 matching bases. The V end was cut by 6 bases, the J end by 3 bases, with 11 bases between. Per germline, CDR1 MNHEY and CDR2 SMNVEV (reference sequence). CDR3 length: 13 amino acids. The CDR3 DNA reads as TGTGCCAGCAGGGCCCCGACAGACACTGAAGCTTTCTTT. Translating gives CASRAPTDTEAFF.

The rearrangement links TRBV30 to TRBJ2-1; D gene unclear. Trimming shortened V by 0 bases and J by 7 bases, and 7 bases separated the two germline ends. This CDR3 has 12 amino acids. Germline values: CDR1 GTSNPN, CDR2 SVGIG (reference sequence). The CDR3 DNA follows: TGTGCCTGGAGTGTTTGGTTAAATGAGCAGTTCTTC. Protein product: CAWSVWLNEQFF.

The rearrangement uses TRBV20-1 and TRBJ1-5; D remains unclear. In germline, CDR1 is DFQATT, CDR2 SNEGSKA (reference sequence). Trimming took off 3 bases at V and 6 bases at J, with 15 bases between the two ends. The CDR3 is 14 residues long. In DNA form, the CDR3 reads TGCAGTGCTAGTGCGGACCCAAAAGTTCAGCCCCAGCATTTT. Its protein product is CSASADPKVQPQHF.

The chain uses TRBV6-6 and TRBJ1-1; D is undetermined. Germline assignment: CDR1 MNHNY and CDR2 SVGAGI (reference sequence). Trimming pared 6 bases from V and 7 bases from J, leaving 18 bases between. This CDR3 is built from 14 residues. The CDR3, as DNA: TGTGCCAGCAGCCCCGGGCCCGCCCGCCTTGAAGCTTTCTTT. It translates to CASSPGPARLEAFF.

The chain has TRBV19 and TRBJ1-5; D call uncertain. CDR3 length: 13 amino acids. The V gene's germline CDR1 is LNHDA and CDR2 SQIVND (reference sequence). Trimming pared 7 bases from V and 3 bases from J, leaving 10 bases between. CDR3 sequence reads: CASKDRLNQPQHF. CDR3 coding DNA: TGTGCCAGTAAGGACCGCCTCAATCAGCCCCAGCATTTT.

The J gene is TRBJ1-3, the V gene TRBV19; 7 bases match TRBD1. Germline V gene lookup returns CDR1 LNHDA and CDR2 SQIVND (reference sequence). The CDR3 contains 15 residues. V lost 3 bases to trimming and J lost 2 bases; unmatched junction nucleotides: 4. CDR3 in amino acids: CASSITGAPGNTIYF. The CDR3 nucleotides read TGTGCCAGTAGTATTACAGGGGCTCCTGGAAACACCATATATTTT.

V and J are TRBV30 and TRBJ1-3, with unresolved D. Per germline, CDR1 GTSNPN and CDR2 SVGIG (reference sequence). V was clipped by 0 bases and J by 2 bases, with 11 bases between them. This CDR3 has 15 residues. CDR3 nucleotides: TGTGCCTGGAGTGTAAGACGCGGGACTGGAAACACCATATATTTT. Its protein product is CAWSVRRGTGNTIYF.

The chain couples TRBV3-1 (or the pseudogene TRBV3-2) to TRBJ1-4; 11 nucleotides agree with TRBD1. The CDR3 has 18 amino acids. From germline, CDR1 is LGHDT and CDR2 YNNKEL (reference sequence). The ends lost 3 bases at V and 4 bases at J; junction bases unmatched: 10. The CDR3 is CASSHDGTGGRNNEKLFF. In DNA form, the CDR3 reads TGTGCCAGCAGCCACGACGGGACAGGGGGACGTAATAATGAAAAACTGTTTTTT.

The chain uses TRBV6-5 and TRBJ2-7, with D uncertain. Germline assignment: CDR1 MNHEY and CDR2 SVGAGI. This CDR3 has 13 amino acids. Trimming shortened V by 4 bases and J by 8 bases, and 15 bases separated the two germline ends. CDR3 protein: CASSSPRSTKQYF. In DNA form, the CDR3 reads TGTGCCAGCAGTTCCCCCCGTTCTACGAAGCAGTACTTC.

This chain connects TRBV5-4 to TRBJ2-5, with TRBD1 identical over 7 bases. CDR1 SGHNT and CDR2 YYREEE come from the germline V gene (reference sequence). The CDR3 runs 13 residues. Trimming cost V 4 bases and J 5 bases; bases outside gene matches: 5. CDR3 nucleotide sequence: TGTGCCAGCAGCGTGACAGGGTGGGAGACCCAGTACTTC. This sequence encodes CASSVTGWETQYF.

The chain uses TRBV21-1 and TRBJ2-1; the table's TRBD1 call for D was not verified on the DNA. TRBV21-1 is termed a pseudogene. This CDR3 comprises 17 residues. CDR3 in DNA: TGTGCCAGCAGCAAATATGACAGGCCGAGCTCCTACAATGAGCAGTTCTTC. Amino acids: CASSKYDRPSSYNEQFF.

The rearrangement joins TRBV9 to TRBJ1-2, with D unresolved. From germline, CDR1 is SGDLS and CDR2 YYNGEE. The CDR3 length is 15 residues. V lost 5 bases, J lost 2 bases, and 16 bases lay in between. The CDR3: CASSLQVRGNYGYTF. The CDR3 coding sequence is TGTGCCAGCAGTCTGCAGGTCCGTGGAAACTATGGCTACACCTTC.